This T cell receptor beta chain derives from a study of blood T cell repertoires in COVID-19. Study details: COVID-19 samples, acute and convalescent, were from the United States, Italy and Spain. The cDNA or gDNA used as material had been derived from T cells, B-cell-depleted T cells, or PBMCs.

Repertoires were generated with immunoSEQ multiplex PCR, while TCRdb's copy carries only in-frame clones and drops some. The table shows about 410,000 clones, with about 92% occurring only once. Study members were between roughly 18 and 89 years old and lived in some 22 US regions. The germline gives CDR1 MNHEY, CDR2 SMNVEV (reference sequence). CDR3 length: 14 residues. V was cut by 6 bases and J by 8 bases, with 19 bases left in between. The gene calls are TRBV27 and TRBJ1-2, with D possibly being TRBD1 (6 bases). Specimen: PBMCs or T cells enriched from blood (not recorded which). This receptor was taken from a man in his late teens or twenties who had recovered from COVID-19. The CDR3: CASSPRGGAEGYTF. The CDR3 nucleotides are TGTGCCAGCAGCCCTAGGGGGGGGGCTGAGGGCTACACCTTC.